This T cell receptor (beta chain) originates from a study of blood T cell repertoires in COVID-19. In the study overall: The samples span acute and convalescent COVID-19 from the United States, Italy and Spain. The cDNA or gDNA used as material had been derived from T cells, B-cell-depleted T cells, or PBMCs.

CDR1 is KGHDR, CDR2 SFDVKD, per germline. The CDR3 totals 17 residues. With 5 bases removed from V and 3 bases from J, the gap between germline ends came to 18 bases. In the source study's methods: Quantification of nucleated cells was approximated via reference gene primer amplification. Clones were read by immunoSEQ multiplex PCR, and TCRdb kept only the in-frame ones, dropping some. The D gene and trimming were derived from the DNA, and the V and J assignments and clone size from that table. Among approximately 120,000 clones listed, 70% to 80% were seen once. This clonotype was obtained from a man aged 40-49 years with active or convalescent COVID-19. The gene calls are TRBV24-1 and TRBJ2-2, with D possibly TRBD2 on 5 matching bases. The specimen was peripheral blood. The CDR3 DNA reads TGTGCCACCAGTGCCCAGACGGACTTCGCTTACACCGGGGAGCTGTTTTTT. Its protein is CATSAQTDFAYTGELFF.